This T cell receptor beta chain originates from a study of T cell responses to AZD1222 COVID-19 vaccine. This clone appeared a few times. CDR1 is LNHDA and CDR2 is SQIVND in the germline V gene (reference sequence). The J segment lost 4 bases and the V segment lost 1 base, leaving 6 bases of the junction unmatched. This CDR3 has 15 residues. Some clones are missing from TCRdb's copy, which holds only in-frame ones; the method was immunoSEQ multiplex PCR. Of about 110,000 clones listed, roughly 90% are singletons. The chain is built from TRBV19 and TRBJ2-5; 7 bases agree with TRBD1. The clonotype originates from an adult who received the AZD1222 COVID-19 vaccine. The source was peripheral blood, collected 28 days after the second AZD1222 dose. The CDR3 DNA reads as TGTGCCAGTAGTATAGGAGGGGGCATCAGAGAGACCCAGTACTTC. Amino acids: CASSIGGGIRETQYF.